This record covers a single TCR beta chain. Its antigen is undetermined. The data originate from a study of radiotherapy plus CTLA-4 blockade in lung cancer. Overall study findings and caveats: Together with interferon-beta, which increased in serum after radiation, early dynamic changes in blood T cell clones were reportedly the best predictors of response. TCR clones of tumor origin grew in blood after radiotherapy plus ipilimumab.

This table comes from immunoSEQ multiplex PCR, and its TCRdb copy is limited to in-frame clones, with some not included. The sample gives around 50,000 clones, 86% of which show up once; around 17% is in the top ten. The CDR3 consists of 16 residues. V was clipped by 4 bases and J by 5 bases; unmatched bases: 11. Per germline, CDR1 SGHVS and CDR2 FQNEAQ. Treatment of patients with chemo-refractory metastatic non-small-cell lung cancer consisted of focal radiation plus CTLA-4 blockade with ipilimumab. The sequenced sample was peripheral blood, obtained from a patient treated with radiotherapy plus ipilimumab. The clonotype comes from a human donor with non-small cell lung cancer that progressed on radiotherapy plus ipilimumab. Some clones in this sample may be carry-over from other donors' samples. This chain uses TRBV7-8 with TRBJ2-3, with 8 bases aligning to TRBD2. CDR3 nucleotides: TGTGCCAGCAGCTCGATGCGCGGGGGGATGTTAGATACGCAGTATTTT. Its translation: CASSSMRGGMLDTQYF.